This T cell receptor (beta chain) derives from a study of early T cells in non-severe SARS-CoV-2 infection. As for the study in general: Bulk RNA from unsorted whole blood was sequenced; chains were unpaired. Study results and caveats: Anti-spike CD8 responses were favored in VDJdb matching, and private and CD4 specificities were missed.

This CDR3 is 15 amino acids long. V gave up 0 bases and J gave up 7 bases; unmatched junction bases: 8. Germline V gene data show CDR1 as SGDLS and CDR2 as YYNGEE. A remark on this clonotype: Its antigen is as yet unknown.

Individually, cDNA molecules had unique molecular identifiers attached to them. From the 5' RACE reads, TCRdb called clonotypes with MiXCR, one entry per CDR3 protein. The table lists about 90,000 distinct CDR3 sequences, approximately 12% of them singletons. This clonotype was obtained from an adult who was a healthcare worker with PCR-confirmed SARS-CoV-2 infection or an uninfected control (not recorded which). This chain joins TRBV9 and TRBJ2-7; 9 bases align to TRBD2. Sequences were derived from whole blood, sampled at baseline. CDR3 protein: CASSVGAGGLREQYF. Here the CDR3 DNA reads TGTGCCAGCAGCGTAGGAGCGGGAGGACTTCGGGAGCAGTACTTC.